This is a list of T cell receptor beta chains from one sample in a study of blood T cell repertoires in COVID-19. Sequencing was performed with immunoSEQ multiplex PCR; in TCRdb, only in-frame clones are kept and a portion is missing. The repertoire holds hundreds of thousands of clones, roughly 85% seen once, with approximately 5% in the top ten. Sequencing input: peripheral blood. Receptors originate from a man aged 45-65 years with COVID-19, enrolled during active disease. Each CDR3 is given with its conserved first and last residue. D genes are given only for firm matches. Clone sizes are given selectively: once, few, many, or a class where the clone is expanded.

d_call	v_call	j_call	clone_size	cdr3_aa	cdr3_nt
TRBD2	TRBV6-5	TRBJ2-1	-	CASSYLQAGGIGEQFF	TGTGCCAGCAGTTACCTCCAAGCGGGGGGAATTGGTGAGCAGTTCTTC
TRBD1	TRBV6-6	TRBJ1-1	-	CASAGQGHTEAFF	TGTGCCAGCGCCGGACAGGGACATACTGAAGCTTTCTTT
TRBD1	TRBV5-6	TRBJ1-2	-	CASSLRQGIRYGYTF	TGTGCCAGCAGCCTTCGACAGGGGATACGTTATGGCTACACCTTC
-	TRBV28	TRBJ2-2	-	CATLQGYTGELFF	TGTGCCACCCTCCAGGGATACACCGGGGAGCTGTTTTTT
TRBD1	TRBV27	TRBJ2-5	-	CASIPFGTGRKKETQYF	TGTGCCAGCATCCCCTTCGGGACAGGGCGAAAAAAAGAGACCCAGTACTTC
-	TRBV11-2	TRBJ2-3	-	CASSLGAGGPSTDTQYF	TGTGCCAGCAGCTTAGGGGCCGGGGGGCCGAGCACAGATACGCAGTATTTT
TRBD2	TRBV3-1/TRBV3-2	TRBJ2-7	-	CASRSGLAGAKNEQYF	TGTGCCAGCAGATCGGGACTAGCGGGGGCCAAGAACGAGCAGTACTTC
-	TRBV25-1	TRBJ1-2	-	CASSEGLGYTF	TGTGCCAGCAGTGAGGGGCTTGGCTACACCTTC
TRBD1	TRBV18	TRBJ1-2	-	CASSPNRGDGYTF	TGTGCCAGCTCACCAAACAGGGGTGATGGCTACACCTTC
-	TRBV2	TRBJ2-7	-	CASSNNYEQYF	TGTGCCAGCAGTAACAACTACGAGCAGTACTTC
-	TRBV6-2/TRBV6-3	TRBJ1-4	-	CASSYFQAGNEKLFF	TGTGCCAGCAGTTACTTTCAGGCCGGTAATGAAAAACTGTTTTTT
-	TRBV7-2	TRBJ1-3	-	CASSFDMSGNTIYF	TGTGCCAGCAGCTTCGACATGAGTGGAAACACCATATATTTT
-	TRBV7-9	TRBJ2-1	-	CASSLTSSLNEQFF	TGTGCCAGCAGCTTGACGTCTAGTCTCAATGAGCAGTTCTTC
-	TRBV6-1	TRBJ1-4	-	CASSRQEKLFF	TGTGCCAGCAGCCGACAGGAAAAACTGTTTTTT
-	TRBV2	TRBJ2-5	-	CASSPTSLMETQYF	TGTGCCAGCAGTCCGACTAGTTTGATGGAGACCCAGTACTTC
-	TRBV4-2	TRBJ2-1	few	CASSQEAPSPEQFF	TGTGCCAGCAGCCAAGAAGCCCCCTCCCCCGAGCAGTTCTTC
-	TRBV30	TRBJ1-5	-	CAWSAGDSNQPQHF	TGTGCCTGGAGTGCAGGGGACAGCAATCAGCCCCAGCATTTT
-	TRBV23-1	TRBJ1-2	-	CASSLLDITRGYTF	TGCGCCAGCAGTCTATTGGATATTACGAGGGGCTACACCTTC
TRBD2	TRBV7-8	TRBJ2-3	-	CASSSLAGGTDTQYF	TGTGCCAGCAGCTCGCTAGCGGGGGGCACAGATACGCAGTATTTT
-	TRBV4-2	TRBJ1-3	-	CASSQVKGSSGNTIYF	TGTGCCAGCAGCCAAGTCAAGGGGTCTAGTGGAAACACCATATATTTT
-	TRBV4-3	TRBJ1-2	-	CASSHRQSADYGYTF	TGCGCCAGCAGCCATCGACAATCGGCTGACTATGGCTACACCTTC
-	TRBV3-1/TRBV3-2	TRBJ2-2	-	CASSYSSNTGELFF	TGTGCCAGCAGCTACTCTTCGAACACCGGGGAGCTGTTTTTT
TRBD1	TRBV29-1	TRBJ2-5	-	CSVFTGTGGTQYF	TGCAGCGTATTCACCGGGACAGGGGGGACCCAGTACTTC
TRBD2	TRBV4-1	TRBJ2-2	few	CASSQDGAGAGELFF	TGCGCCAGCAGCCAAGATGGCGCGGGGGCCGGGGAGCTGTTTTTT
TRBD1	TRBV10-2	TRBJ1-6	-	CASRQGMTSYNSPLHF	TGCGCCAGCAGACAGGGGATGACCTCCTATAATTCACCCCTCCACTTT
TRBD1	TRBV28	TRBJ2-7	-	CASSRDSSYEQYF	TGTGCCAGCAGTCGGGACAGTAGCTACGAGCAGTACTTC
TRBD1	TRBV5-4	TRBJ2-3	-	CASSPDRSDTQYF	TGTGCCAGCAGCCCGGACAGGTCCGATACGCAGTATTTT
-	TRBV9	TRBJ1-1	once	CASSVDSWAEAFF	TGTGCCAGCAGCGTAGATTCTTGGGCAGAAGCTTTCTTT
TRBD1	TRBV18	TRBJ1-3	-	CASSPPGTAGNTIYF	TGTGCCAGCTCACCCCCCGGGACAGCTGGAAACACCATATATTTT
-	TRBV25-1	TRBJ1-2	-	CASSRDTLLYGYTF	TGTGCCAGCAGTAGGGACACCCTCCTCTATGGCTACACCTTC
-	TRBV29-1	TRBJ1-2	-	CSVEDPVLRGYTF	TGCAGCGTTGAAGATCCCGTTCTCCGGGGCTACACCTTC
TRBD1	TRBV7-3	TRBJ2-3	once	CASSKDRGPTQYF	TGTGCCAGCAGCAAAGACAGGGGTCCGACGCAGTATTTT
-	TRBV4-2	TRBJ1-5	-	CASSQDGQGDQPQHF	TGTGCCAGCAGCCAAGATGGACAAGGAGATCAGCCCCAGCATTTT
-	TRBV6-5	TRBJ2-7	-	CASRTGISYEQYF	TGTGCCAGCAGGACCGGGATCTCCTACGAGCAGTACTTC
-	TRBV15	TRBJ1-5	few	CATSTYLPGQPQHF	TGTGCCACCAGCACGTACCTCCCCGGGCAGCCCCAGCATTTT
TRBD2	TRBV24-1	TRBJ2-5	once	CATSDSSGETQYF	TGTGCCACCAGTGACTCTAGCGGGGAGACCCAGTACTTC
-	TRBV27	TRBJ1-2	once	CASSFLDNYGYTF	TGTGCCAGCAGTTTTTTAGATAACTATGGCTACACCTTC
-	TRBV5-8	TRBJ2-3	-	CASSLVATDTQYF	TGTGCCAGCAGCTTGGTAGCAACAGATACGCAGTATTTT
-	TRBV9	TRBJ1-3	few	CASSPWGGGNTIYF	TGTGCCAGCAGCCCTTGGGGGGGTGGAAACACCATATATTTT
-	TRBV7-9	TRBJ2-1	-	CASSLAGGFHEQFF	TGTGCCAGCAGCTTAGCAGGCGGGTTCCATGAGCAGTTCTTC
-	TRBV19	TRBJ2-7	-	CASSITLQGYEQYF	TGTGCCAGTAGTATTACTTTACAGGGCTACGAGCAGTACTTC
TRBD1	TRBV14	TRBJ2-7	few	CARTTGDDYEQYF	TGTGCCAGAACGACAGGGGATGATTACGAGCAGTACTTC
TRBD2	TRBV11-3	TRBJ2-3	-	CASSSRLAGGADTQYF	TGTGCCAGCAGCTCCAGACTAGCGGGGGGTGCAGATACGCAGTATTTT
TRBD1	TRBV7-3	TRBJ2-2	-	CASRHTGGNGELFF	TGTGCCAGCAGACACACAGGGGGCAACGGGGAGCTGTTTTTT
-	TRBV2	TRBJ2-3	-	CASSEGAAITDTQYF	TGTGCCAGCAGTGAAGGGGCAGCAATCACAGATACGCAGTATTTT
TRBD1	TRBV5-1	TRBJ1-1	once	CASSSTGLSMNTEAFF	TGCGCCAGCAGCTCGACAGGGCTCTCGATGAACACTGAAGCTTTCTTT
TRBD2	TRBV19	TRBJ2-2	-	CASSWDYANTGELFF	TGTGCCAGTAGCTGGGACTACGCGAACACCGGGGAGCTGTTTTTT
-	TRBV5-1	TRBJ2-2	-	CASSLVSPGMNTGELFF	TGCGCCAGCAGCTTGGTCTCTCCAGGAATGAACACCGGGGAGCTGTTTTTT